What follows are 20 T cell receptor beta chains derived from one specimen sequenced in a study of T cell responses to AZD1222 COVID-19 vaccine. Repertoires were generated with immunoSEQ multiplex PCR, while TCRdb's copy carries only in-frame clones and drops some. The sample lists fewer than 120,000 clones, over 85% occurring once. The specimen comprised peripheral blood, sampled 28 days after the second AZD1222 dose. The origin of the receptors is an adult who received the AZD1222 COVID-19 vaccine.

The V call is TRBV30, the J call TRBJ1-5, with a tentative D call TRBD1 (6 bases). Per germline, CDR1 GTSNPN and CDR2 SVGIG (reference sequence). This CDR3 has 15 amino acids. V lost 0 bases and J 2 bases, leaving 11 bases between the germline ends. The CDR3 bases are TGTGCCTGGAGTGTAACAGGGTATGGCAATCAGCCCCAGCATTTT. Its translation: CAWSVTGYGNQPQHF.

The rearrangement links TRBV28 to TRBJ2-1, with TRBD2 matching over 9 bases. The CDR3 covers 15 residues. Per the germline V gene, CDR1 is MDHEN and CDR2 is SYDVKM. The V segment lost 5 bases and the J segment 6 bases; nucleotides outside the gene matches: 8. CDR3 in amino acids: CASSLSGSIRNEQFF. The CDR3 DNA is TGTGCCAGCAGTCTTAGCGGGAGTATCCGCAATGAGCAGTTCTTC. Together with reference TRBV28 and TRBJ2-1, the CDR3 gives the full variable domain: DVKVTQSSRYLVKRTGEKVFLECVQDMDHENMFWYRQDPGLGLRLIYFSYDVKMKEKGDIPEGYSVSREKKERFSLILESASTNQTSMYLCASSLSGSIRNEQFFGPGTRLTVL.

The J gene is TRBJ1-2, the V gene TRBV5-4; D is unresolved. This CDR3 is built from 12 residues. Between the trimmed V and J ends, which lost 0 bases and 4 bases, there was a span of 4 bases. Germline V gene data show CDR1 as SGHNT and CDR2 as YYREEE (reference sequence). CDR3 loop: CASSLDIYGYTF. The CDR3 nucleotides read TGTGCCAGCAGCTTGGATATCTATGGCTACACCTTC.

As DNA, the CDR3 is TGTGCCAGCAGTTTAGTGGCTCGTCAGCCCCAGCATTTT. This translates into CASSLVARQPQHF. V gene TRBV28 combines with J gene TRBJ1-5; D gene uncertain. This CDR3 contains 13 residues. The ends were cut back, 2 bases at V and 6 bases at J, with 8 bases in the middle. Germline loops: CDR1 MDHEN, CDR2 SYDVKM.

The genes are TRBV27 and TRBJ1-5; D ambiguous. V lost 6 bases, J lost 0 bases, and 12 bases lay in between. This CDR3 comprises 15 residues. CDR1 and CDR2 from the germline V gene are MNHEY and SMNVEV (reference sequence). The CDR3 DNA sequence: TGTGCCAGCAGCGAAAGGACGTATAGCAATCAGCCCCAGCATTTT. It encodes CASSERTYSNQPQHF.

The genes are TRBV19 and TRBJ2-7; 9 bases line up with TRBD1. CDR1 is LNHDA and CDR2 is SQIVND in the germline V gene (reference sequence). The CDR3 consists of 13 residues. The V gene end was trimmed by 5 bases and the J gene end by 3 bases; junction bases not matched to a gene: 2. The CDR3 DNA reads TGTGCCAGTAGTTTGACAGGGGGCTACGAGCAGTACTTC. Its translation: CASSLTGGYEQYF.

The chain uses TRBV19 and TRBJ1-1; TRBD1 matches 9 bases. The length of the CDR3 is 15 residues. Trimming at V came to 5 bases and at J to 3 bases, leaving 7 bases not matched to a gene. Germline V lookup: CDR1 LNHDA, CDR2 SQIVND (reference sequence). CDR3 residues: CASSPTGTGHTEAFF. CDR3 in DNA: TGTGCCAGTAGTCCGACCGGGACAGGGCACACTGAAGCTTTCTTT.

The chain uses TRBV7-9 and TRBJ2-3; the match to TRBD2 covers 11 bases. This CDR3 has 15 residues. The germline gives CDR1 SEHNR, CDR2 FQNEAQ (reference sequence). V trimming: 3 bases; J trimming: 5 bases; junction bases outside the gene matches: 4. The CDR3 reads CASSLASGGLDTQYF. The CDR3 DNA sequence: TGTGCCAGCAGCTTGGCTAGCGGGGGGTTAGATACGCAGTATTTT. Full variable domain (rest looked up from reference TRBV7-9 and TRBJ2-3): DTGVSQNPRHKITKRGQNVTFRCDPISEHNRLYWYRQTLGQGPEFLTYFQNEAQLEKSRLLSDRFSAERPKGSFSTLEIQRTEQGDSAMYLCASSLASGGLDTQYFGPGTRLTVL.

The CDR3 DNA is TGTGCCAGTAGTCCCCCCCAGGGGACAGGGTATGCTTTCTTT. As protein: CASSPPQGTGYAFF. The chain is built from TRBV19 and TRBJ1-1; TRBD1 aligns across 9 bases. Per the germline V gene, CDR1 is LNHDA and CDR2 is SQIVND (reference sequence). V shed 5 bases, J shed 11 bases, and the junction held 12 bases outside the gene matches. The CDR3 contains 14 residues.

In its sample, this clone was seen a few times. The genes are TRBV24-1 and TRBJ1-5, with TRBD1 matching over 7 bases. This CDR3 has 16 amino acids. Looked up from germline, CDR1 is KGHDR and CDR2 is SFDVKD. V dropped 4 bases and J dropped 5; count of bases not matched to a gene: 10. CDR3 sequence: CATSDPGTDLDQPQHF. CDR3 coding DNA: TGTGCCACCAGTGACCCCGGGACAGATCTCGATCAGCCCCAGCATTTT.

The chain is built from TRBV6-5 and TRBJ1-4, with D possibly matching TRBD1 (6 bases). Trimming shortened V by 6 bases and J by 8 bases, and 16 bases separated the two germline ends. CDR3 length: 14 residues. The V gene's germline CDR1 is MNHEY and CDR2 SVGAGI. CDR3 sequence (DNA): TGTGCCAGCAGCACATGGACAGAGAAAGAAAAACTGTTTTTT. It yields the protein CASSTWTEKEKLFF.

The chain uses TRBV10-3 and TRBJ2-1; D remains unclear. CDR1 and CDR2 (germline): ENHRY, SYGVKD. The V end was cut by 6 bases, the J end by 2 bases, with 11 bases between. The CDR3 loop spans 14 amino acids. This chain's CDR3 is CAISPQVPYNEQFF. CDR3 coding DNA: TGTGCCATCAGCCCGCAAGTACCCTACAATGAGCAGTTCTTC.

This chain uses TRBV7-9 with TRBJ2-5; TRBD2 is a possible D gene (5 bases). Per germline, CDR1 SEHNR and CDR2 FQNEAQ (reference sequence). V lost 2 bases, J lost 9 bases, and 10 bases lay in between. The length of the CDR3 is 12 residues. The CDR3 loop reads CASSLRETSQYF. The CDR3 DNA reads TGTGCCAGCAGCTTAAGGGAGACATCCCAGTACTTC.

The CDR3 region has the DNA TGTGCCAGCAGCATCGGGACTAGCGGGAGTGCAGATACGCAGTATTTT. Translating it yields CASSIGTSGSADTQYF. The chain links TRBV5-5 to TRBJ2-3; 14 nucleotides align to TRBD2. The ends lost 4 bases at V and 4 bases at J; junction bases unmatched: 5. The CDR3 is 16 residues long. CDR1 and CDR2 (germline): SGHKS, YYEKEE (reference sequence).

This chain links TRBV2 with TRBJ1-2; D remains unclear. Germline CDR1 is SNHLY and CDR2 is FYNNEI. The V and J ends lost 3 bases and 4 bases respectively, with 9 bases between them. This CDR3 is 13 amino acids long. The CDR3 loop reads CASSDLPGYGYTF. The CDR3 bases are TGTGCCAGCAGTGATCTACCTGGCTATGGCTACACCTTC. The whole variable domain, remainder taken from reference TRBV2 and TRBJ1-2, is EPEVTQTPSHQVTQMGQEVILRCVPISNHLYFYWYRQILGQKVEFLVSFYNNEISEKSEIFDDQFSVERPDGSNFTLKIRSTKLEDSAMYFCASSDLPGYGYTFGSGTRLTVV.

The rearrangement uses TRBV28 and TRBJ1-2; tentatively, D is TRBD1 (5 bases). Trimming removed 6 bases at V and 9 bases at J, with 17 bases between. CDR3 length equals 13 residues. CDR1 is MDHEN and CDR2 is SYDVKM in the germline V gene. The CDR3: CASSPGRRYSYTF. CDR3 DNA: TGTGCCAGCAGCCCGGGACGACGGTATAGCTACACCTTC.

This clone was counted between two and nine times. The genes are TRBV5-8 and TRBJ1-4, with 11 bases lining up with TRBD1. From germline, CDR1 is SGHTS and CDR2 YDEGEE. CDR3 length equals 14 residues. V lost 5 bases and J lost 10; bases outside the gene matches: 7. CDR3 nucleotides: TGTGCCAGCAGTCGGACAGGGGGCGGCGGAAAACTGTTTTTT. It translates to CASSRTGGGGKLFF.

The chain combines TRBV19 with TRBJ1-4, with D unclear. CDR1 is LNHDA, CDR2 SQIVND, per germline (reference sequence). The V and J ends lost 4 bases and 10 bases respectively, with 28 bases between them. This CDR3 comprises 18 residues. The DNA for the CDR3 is TGTGCCAGTAGTACATCTATCCGGGCCCTGGGCCCTGAAAGAAAACTGTTTTTT. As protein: CASSTSIRALGPERKLFF. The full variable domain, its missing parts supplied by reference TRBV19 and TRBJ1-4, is DGGITQSPKYLFRKEGQNVTLSCEQNLNHDAMYWYRQDPGQGLRLIYYSQIVNDFQKGDIAEGYSVSREKKESFPLTVTSAQKNPTAFYLCASSTSIRALGPERKLFFGSGTQLSVL.

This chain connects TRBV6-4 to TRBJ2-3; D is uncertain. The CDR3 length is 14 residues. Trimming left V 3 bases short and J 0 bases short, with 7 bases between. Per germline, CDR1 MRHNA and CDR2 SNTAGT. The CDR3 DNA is TGTGCCAGCAGTGAAGGACCGAGCACAGATACGCAGTATTTT. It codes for CASSEGPSTDTQYF.

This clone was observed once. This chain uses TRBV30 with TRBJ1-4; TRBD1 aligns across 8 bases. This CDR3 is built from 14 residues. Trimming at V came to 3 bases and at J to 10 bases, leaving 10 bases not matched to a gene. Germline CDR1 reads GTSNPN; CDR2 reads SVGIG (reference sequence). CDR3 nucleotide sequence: TGTGCCTGGAGCTTACAGGGGGGCTTAGGAAAACTGTTTTTT. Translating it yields CAWSLQGGLGKLFF.